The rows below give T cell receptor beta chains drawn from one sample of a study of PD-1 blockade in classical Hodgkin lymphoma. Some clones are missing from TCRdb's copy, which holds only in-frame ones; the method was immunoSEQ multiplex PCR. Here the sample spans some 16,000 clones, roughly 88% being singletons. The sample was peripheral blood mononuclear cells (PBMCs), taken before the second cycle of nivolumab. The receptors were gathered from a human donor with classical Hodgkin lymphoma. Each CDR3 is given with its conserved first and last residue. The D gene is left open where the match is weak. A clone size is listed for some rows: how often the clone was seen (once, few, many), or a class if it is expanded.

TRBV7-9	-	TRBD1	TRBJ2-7	TGTGCCAGCAGCTCATTCCGGGACAGGGCTCACTACGAGCAGTACTTC	CASSSFRDRAHYEQYF
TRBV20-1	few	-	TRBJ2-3	TGCAGTGCTCCAGGGGAAGATACGCAGTATTTT	CSAPGEDTQYF
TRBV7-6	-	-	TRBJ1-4	TGTGCCAGCAGCCCCCGGACGGGAGGTCCAACTAATGAAAAACTGTTTTTT	CASSPRTGGPTNEKLFF
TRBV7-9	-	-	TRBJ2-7	TGTGCCAGCAGCTTCCCAAGCGTGACCAACTACGAGCAGTACTTC	CASSFPSVTNYEQYF
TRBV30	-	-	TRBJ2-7	TGTGCCTGGAGTGGCAACTACGGGCAGTACTTC	CAWSGNYGQYF
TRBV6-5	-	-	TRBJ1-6	TGTGCCAGCTTGAAGACCACAGGTCTCGGTTCACCCCTCCACTTT	CASLKTTGLGSPLHF
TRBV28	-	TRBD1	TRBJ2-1	TGTGCCAGCAGTATGACAGGGGGAGTTTACAATGAGCAGTTCTTC	CASSMTGGVYNEQFF
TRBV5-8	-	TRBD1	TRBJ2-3	TGTGCCAGCAGCCGTGACAGGGAGGATACGCAGTATTTT	CASSRDREDTQYF
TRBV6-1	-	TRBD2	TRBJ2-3	TGTGCCAGCAGTGAAGGGGGAGGGAAGAGGACAGATACGCAGTATTTT	CASSEGGGKRTDTQYF
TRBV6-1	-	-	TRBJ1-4	TGTGCCAGCAATGAGCCCTACCGGGGCAGCCGAGGTGGTGAAAAACTGTTTTTT	CASNEPYRGSRGGEKLFF
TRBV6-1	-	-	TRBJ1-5	TGTGCCAGCAGTGAATTCGGGGTTAATCAGCCCCAGCATTTT	CASSEFGVNQPQHF
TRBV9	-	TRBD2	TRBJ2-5	TGTGCCAGCAGCGTAGCATCGGGACTAGCGGGAGGAGAGACCCAGTACTTC	CASSVASGLAGGETQYF
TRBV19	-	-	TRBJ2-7	TGTGCCAGTAGGGGACCTTTCTACGAGCAGTACTTC	CASRGPFYEQYF
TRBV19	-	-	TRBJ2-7	TGTGCCAGTAGTTCCAAAGGGGGGACCTACGAGCAGTACTTC	CASSSKGGTYEQYF
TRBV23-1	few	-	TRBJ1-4	TGCGCCAGCTCTCCAGCAGGGGCAGAGCATGAAAAACTGTTTTTT	CASSPAGAEHEKLFF
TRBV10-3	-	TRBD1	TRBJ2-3	TGTGCCATCAGTGAAGGGGTCGGACAGGGCAGAACAGATACGCAGTATTTT	CAISEGVGQGRTDTQYF
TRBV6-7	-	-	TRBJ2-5	TGTGCCAGCAGTTACTGGAAACAGGGAGGCCAAGAGACCCAGTACTTC	CASSYWKQGGQETQYF
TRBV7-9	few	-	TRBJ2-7	TGTGCCAGCAGCTTACAGGGAGGCTCCGAGCAGTACTTC	CASSLQGGSEQYF
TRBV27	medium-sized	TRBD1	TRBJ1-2	TGTGCCAGCAGTTTAGGGACAGGGGGGTATGGCTACACCTTC	CASSLGTGGYGYTF
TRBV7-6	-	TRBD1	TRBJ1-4	TGTGCCAGCAGCATGACAGGGGAGACTGAAAAACTGTTTTTT	CASSMTGETEKLFF
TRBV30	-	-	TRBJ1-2	TGTGCCTGGATCCCGCCAGGGGCTCCTAACTATGGCTACACCTTC	CAWIPPGAPNYGYTF
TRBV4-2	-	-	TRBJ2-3	TGTGCCAGCAGCCCGGGAGGCACAGATACGCAGTATTTT	CASSPGGTDTQYF
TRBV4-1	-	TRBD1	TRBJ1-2	TGCGCCAGCAGCCAAGAGGACAGGGGGGGGCTTCATGGCTACACCTTC	CASSQEDRGGLHGYTF
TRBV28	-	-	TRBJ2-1	TGTGCCAGCAGTTTTATGGGGGTTGTGTACAATGAGCAGTTCTTC	CASSFMGVVYNEQFF
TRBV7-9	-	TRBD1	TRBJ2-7	TGTGCCAGCAGCCCCGACAGGGCCCACGAGCAGTACTTC	CASSPDRAHEQYF
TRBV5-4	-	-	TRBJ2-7	TGTGCCAGCAGCAACACCTACGAGCAGTACTTC	CASSNTYEQYF
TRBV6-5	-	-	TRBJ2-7	TGTGCCAGCACCCGGACTGGCGGCCTAAGAGACGAGCAGTACTTC	CASTRTGGLRDEQYF
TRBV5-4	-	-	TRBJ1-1	TGTGCCAGCAGTGCACAGGAATACACTGAAGCTTTCTTT	CASSAQEYTEAFF
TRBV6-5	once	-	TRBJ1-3	TGTGCCAGCAGTTACGGGGCGGCTGACTCTGGAAACACCATATATTTT	CASSYGAADSGNTIYF
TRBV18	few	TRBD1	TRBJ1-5	TGTGCCAGCTCACCTAGGGGACAGAATAATCAGCCCCAGCATTTT	CASSPRGQNNQPQHF
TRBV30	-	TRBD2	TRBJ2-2	TGTGCCTGGACCCTAACCCCGGGGGGCGGGGAGCTGTTTTTT	CAWTLTPGGGELFF
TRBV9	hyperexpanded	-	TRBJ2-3	TGTGCCAGCAGCGTACTTGCGGGGCCCACAGATACGCAGTATTTT	CASSVLAGPTDTQYF
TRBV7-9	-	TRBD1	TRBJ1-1	TGTGCCAGCAGCCCCGGACAGGCGAACACTGAAGCTTTCTTT	CASSPGQANTEAFF
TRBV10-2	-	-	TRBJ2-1	TGCGCCAGCAGTGAGTCGGGCGGGTTCTCCTACAATGAGCAGTTCTTC	CASSESGGFSYNEQFF
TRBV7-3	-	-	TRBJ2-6	TGTGCCAGCAGCTTACGCCAGCAGATCTCTGGGGCCAACGTCCTGACTTTC	CASSLRQQISGANVLTF
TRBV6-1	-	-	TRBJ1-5	TGTGCCAGCAGTGAAGAGGGGGGATCCCAGCCCCAGCATTTT	CASSEEGGSQPQHF
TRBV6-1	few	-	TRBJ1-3	TGTGCCAGCAGTGGGGGGGGGTTCTCTGGAAACACCATATATTTT	CASSGGGFSGNTIYF
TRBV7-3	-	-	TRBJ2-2	TGTGCCAGCAGCTTAACGACGGTAGATACCGGGGAGCTGTTTTTT	CASSLTTVDTGELFF
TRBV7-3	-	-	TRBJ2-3	TGTGCCAGCAGCTCCAACACAGATACGCAGTATTTT	CASSSNTDTQYF
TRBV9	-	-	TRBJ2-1	TGTGCCAGCAGCGTAGACTGGATCCCCTCCTACAATGAGCAGTTCTTC	CASSVDWIPSYNEQFF
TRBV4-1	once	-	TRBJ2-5	TGCGCCAGCAGCCCCCGACATCGGGAGACCCAGTACTTC	CASSPRHRETQYF
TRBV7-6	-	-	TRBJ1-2	TGTGCCAGCAGCCAAACAGGGAACTATGGCTACACCTTC	CASSQTGNYGYTF
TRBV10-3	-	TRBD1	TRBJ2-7	TGTGCCATCAGTGCCACAACCGGGACAGGCCTCTCTCGAACCTACGAGCAGTACTTC	CAISATTGTGLSRTYEQYF
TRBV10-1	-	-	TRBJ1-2	TGCGCCAGCAGTGAGTCTAATGAGGTGGAAGGCTACACCTTC	CASSESNEVEGYTF
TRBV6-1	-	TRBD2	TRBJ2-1	TGTGCCAGCAGTGAGGGAGGGACTGACAATGAGCAGTTCTTC	CASSEGGTDNEQFF
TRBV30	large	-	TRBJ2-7	TGTGCCTGGGCTTATGACAGGGAGGGGGAGCAGTACTTC	CAWAYDREGEQYF